This T cell receptor beta chain emerged from a study of OX40 agonist ivuxolimab in advanced cancers. Trimming stripped 3 bases from V and 4 bases from J, with 13 bases between. This CDR3 spans 15 amino acids. Per the germline V gene, CDR1 is MNHEY and CDR2 is SMNVEV (reference sequence). Sequenced by immunoSEQ multiplex PCR; TCRdb stores in-frame clones only, minus some. In the table there are about 110,000 clones, roughly 90% of which are singletons. V is TRBV27 and J is TRBJ2-1; tentatively, D is TRBD2 (6 bases). The source is an adult with an advanced solid tumor such as melanoma, head and neck, liver or kidney cancer. The source was CD4+ or CD8+ T cells sorted from blood, collected in a trial of the OX40 agonist ivuxolimab. CDR3 loop: CASSFSSSGYNEQFF. Here the CDR3 DNA reads TGTGCCAGCAGTTTCTCTAGTAGCGGTTACAATGAGCAGTTCTTC.